The 14 T cell receptor beta chains given below trace back to one sample, sequenced in a study of T cell changes during pregnancy in multiple sclerosis. Using immunoSEQ multiplex PCR, the repertoire was profiled, and TCRdb retains in-frame clones only, with some absent. The table records about 46,000 clones, 75% to 95% of them present only once. Sequenced here: CD8+ T cells from peripheral blood mononuclear cells, sampled after pregnancy. These receptors originate from a female donor with multiple sclerosis, enrolled in a pregnancy study.

The chain uses TRBV7-7 and TRBJ2-1, with 7 positions matching TRBD1. The CDR3 extends over 15 amino acids. Trimming at V came to 5 bases and at J to 5 bases, leaving 9 bases not matched to a gene. Germline lookup yields CDR1 SSHAT and CDR2 FNYEAQ (reference sequence). This CDR3 is CASSKNRDRHNEQFF. CDR3 DNA sequence: TGTGCCAGCAGCAAAAACCGGGACAGACACAATGAGCAGTTCTTC.

The CDR3 coding sequence is TGTGCCAGCAGTTTTCGGGGTAAGGGGACCCAGTACTTC. It is translated as CASSFRGKGTQYF. The chain is built from TRBV27 and TRBJ2-5; D is perhaps TRBD2 (5 bases). V gave up 3 bases and J gave up 7 bases, with 12 bases separating them. Germline V lookup: CDR1 MNHEY, CDR2 SMNVEV (reference sequence). The CDR3 totals 13 residues.

This sequence joins TRBV5-4 and TRBJ2-1; D ambiguous. Germline CDR1 reads SGHNT; CDR2 reads YYREEE (reference sequence). V lost 4 bases and J lost 7, with 15 bases in between. The CDR3 sequence is 14 residues long. The CDR3 sequence: CASSLSESRNEQFF. The CDR3 nucleotides are TGTGCCAGCAGCCTATCAGAGAGCAGGAATGAGCAGTTCTTC.

This chain joins TRBV25-1 and TRBJ1-3, with 10 bases that match TRBD1. J gave up 3 bases and V 4 bases, and 9 bases lay outside the gene matches. The germline CDR1 and CDR2 sequences are MGHDK and SYGVNS. CDR3 length equals 17 residues. The CDR3 coding sequence is TGTGCCAGCAGTGTTTCCGGGACAGGGGTTTTTGGAAACACCATATATTTT. Its protein is CASSVSGTGVFGNTIYF. Full variable domain (remainder filled in from reference TRBV25-1 and TRBJ1-3): EADIYQTPRYLVIGTGKKITLECSQTMGHDKMYWYQQDPGMELHLIHYSYGVNSTEKGDLSSESTVSRIRTEHFPLTLESARPSHTSQYLCASSVSGTGVFGNTIYFGEGSWLTVV.

This chain connects TRBV19 to TRBJ2-7, with TRBD2 matching over 11 bases. Germline CDR1 is LNHDA and CDR2 is SQIVND (reference sequence). CDR3 size: 15 residues. Trimming at V came to 5 bases and at J to 3 bases, leaving 6 bases not matched to a gene. In nucleotides, the CDR3 is TGTGCCAGTAGTCCTGGGACTAGCGGAGACTACGAGCAGTACTTC. Its protein is CASSPGTSGDYEQYF.

The chain links TRBV7-6 to TRBJ2-2; 10 bases align to TRBD2. J gave up 7 bases and V 0 bases, and 11 bases lay outside the gene matches. The V gene's germline CDR1 is SGHVS and CDR2 FNYEAQ. This CDR3 has 18 residues. The CDR3 DNA sequence: TGTGCCAGCAGCTTAGCGTGGAGGGCTAGCGGGAGAGGCGGGGAGCTGTTTTTT. Amino acid sequence: CASSLAWRASGRGGELFF.

This sequence joins TRBV7-9 and TRBJ1-2; no firm D call. Germline CDR1 SEHNR, CDR2 FQNEAQ (reference sequence). This CDR3 has 12 amino acids. V gave up 5 bases and J gave up 6 bases, with 10 bases separating them. This CDR3 is CASSQRRDGYTF. CDR3 DNA sequence: TGTGCCAGCAGCCAGAGGAGGGATGGCTACACCTTC.

This clone has just one count. The V call is TRBV7-9, the J call TRBJ1-1, with 9 bases matching TRBD1. V shed 8 bases, J shed 5 bases, and the junction held 9 bases outside the gene matches. The CDR3 length is 14 residues. Looked up from germline, CDR1 is SEHNR and CDR2 is FQNEAQ (reference sequence). Written as DNA, the CDR3 is TGTGCCAGCCCCGGACAGGGGCGAGAGACTGAAGCTTTCTTT. Its translation: CASPGQGRETEAFF.

This clone was observed a few times. In DNA form, the CDR3 reads TGTGCCAGCAGCTTAGACATCGCCACTGAAGCTTTCTTT. Its translation is CASSLDIATEAFF. The chain uses TRBV7-9 and TRBJ1-1; D ambiguous. The CDR3 runs to 13 residues. Germline CDR1 and CDR2: SEHNR and FQNEAQ (reference sequence). Trimming removed 1 base from V and 4 bases from J, with 7 bases in between. The variable domain in full, completed from reference TRBV7-9 and TRBJ1-1, reads DTGVSQNPRHKITKRGQNVTFRCDPISEHNRLYWYRQTLGQGPEFLTYFQNEAQLEKSRLLSDRFSAERPKGSFSTLEIQRTEQGDSAMYLCASSLDIATEAFFGQGTRLTVV.

The chain links TRBV18 to TRBJ2-7; the match to TRBD1 covers 10 bases. CDR3 length: 15 residues. The V and J ends lost 3 bases and 1 base, in that order; junction bases with no gene match: 3. Germline V gives CDR1 KGHSH, CDR2 LQKENI. The CDR3 nucleotides are TGTGCCAGCTCACCGGGGGACAGGGGTTCCTACGAGCAGTACTTC. Translating it yields CASSPGDRGSYEQYF.

This chain joins TRBV9 and TRBJ2-7, with D possibly being TRBD2 (5 bases). Per germline, CDR1 SGDLS and CDR2 YYNGEE. The CDR3 totals 16 residues. Deletions cut 0 bases from V and 3 bases from J, with 16 bases between. The CDR3 DNA reads TGTGCCAGCAGCGTAGGAGGTGATCCCGGGAACTACGAGCAGTACTTC. It translates to CASSVGGDPGNYEQYF.

The gene calls are TRBV19 and TRBJ1-5, with D tentatively TRBD1 (6 bases). This CDR3 has 17 amino acids. Germline V CDR1 and CDR2: LNHDA, SQIVND (reference sequence). Deletions cut 4 bases from V and 3 bases from J, with 19 bases between. As DNA, the CDR3 is TGTGCCAGTAGTACCGGCGTACAGGGAAAACCCAATCAGCCCCAGCATTTT. Translation gives CASSTGVQGKPNQPQHF.

The chain couples TRBV5-6 to TRBJ2-1, with TRBD2 matching 12 bases. This CDR3 contains 18 residues. The V gene's germline CDR1 is SGHDT and CDR2 YYEEEE. V was clipped by 1 base and J by 8 bases; unmatched bases: 13. The DNA for the CDR3 is TGTGCCAGCAGCTTGCGGTCGACTAGCGGGAGTTATGGCGATGAGCAGTTCTTC. The encoded protein is CASSLRSTSGSYGDEQFF. The whole variable domain, filled in from reference TRBV5-6 and TRBJ2-1, reads DAGVTQSPTHLIKTRGQQVTLRCSPKSGHDTVSWYQQALGQGPQFIFQYYEEEERQRGNFPDRFSGHQFPNYSSELNVNALLLGDSALYLCASSLRSTSGSYGDEQFFGPGTRLTVL.

The chain's CDR3 is CSVEPFNTGELFF. The DNA of the CDR3 is TGCAGCGTTGAACCCTTCAACACCGGGGAGCTGTTTTTT. The V call is TRBV29-1, the J call TRBJ2-2; D remains ambiguous. Deletions cut 2 bases from V and 2 bases from J, with 6 bases between. Looked up from germline, CDR1 is SQVTM and CDR2 is ANQGSEA. This CDR3 is built from 13 residues.